This T cell receptor (beta chain) appears in the sequencing data of a study of spatial heterogeneity in lung cancer. Regarding the study as a whole: Tumor mutation counts were tracked by expanded intratumoral alpha and beta TCR counts.

As for time point: sample taken at primary tumor resection. This clonotype was found many times. Its antigen is not known. Since the library was made to target alpha chains, this beta chain is a stray read and its abundance is not meaningful. The study tagged each TCR cDNA molecule with a unique molecular identifier. TCRdb itself ran the 5' RACE reads through MiXCR, one entry per CDR3 protein. This table holds some 10,000 distinct CDR3 sequences, under 6.5% found once. The J segment lost 5 bases and the V segment lost 2 bases, leaving 11 bases of the junction unmatched. The CDR3 is made up of 17 amino acids. Germline loops: CDR1 KGHSH, CDR2 LQKENI.

The sequences come from lung tumor tissue, collected at surgery. The TCR sequence derives from a male donor with early-stage non-small cell lung cancer. V usage is TRBV18 and J usage is TRBJ2-1; 8 bases are a match to TRBD2. CDR3 sequence: CASSPRVALAGNNEQFF. The CDR3 nucleotides read TGTGCCAGCTCACCAAGAGTAGCCCTAGCGGGTAACAATGAGCAGTTCTTC.